This T cell receptor beta chain was found in a study of blood T cell repertoires in COVID-19. The assay was immunoSEQ multiplex PCR, and TCRdb's table has in-frame clones only and misses some. The sample contains roughly 410,000 clones, roughly 90% of which appear only once. This CDR3 spans 17 amino acids. V was pared by 8 bases and J by 2 bases, with 21 bases between. The germline V gene encodes CDR1 MDHEN and CDR2 SYDVKM. The source material was peripheral blood. This receptor was obtained from a woman in her thirties or forties with COVID-19, enrolled during active disease. The rearrangement links TRBV28 to TRBJ2-2; possible D gene TRBD2, 6 bases. The CDR3 DNA follows: TGTGCCAGCTACCCCGGCGGGACCCCGCGAAACACCGGGGAGCTGTTTTTT. Its translation is CASYPGGTPRNTGELFF.